This TCR beta chain was captured by sequencing in a study of blood T cell repertoires in COVID-19. Overall study context: The study drew acute and convalescent COVID-19 samples from the United States, Italy and Spain.

Some clones are missing from TCRdb's copy, which holds only in-frame ones; the method was immunoSEQ multiplex PCR. The sample yields about 170,000 clones, roughly 90% seen once. Germline-derived CDR1 and CDR2 are LGHDT and YNNKEL (reference sequence). The CDR3 is made up of 18 amino acids. The J segment lost 0 bases and the V segment lost 2 bases, leaving 7 bases of the junction unmatched. Sequenced input: peripheral blood. The V call is TRBV3-1 (or the pseudogene TRBV3-2), the J call TRBJ2-1; the match to TRBD1 covers 10 bases. The clonotype was recovered from a man aged 25-45 years with COVID-19, enrolled during active disease. The CDR3 coding sequence is TGTGCCAGCAGCCAATTCGGGACAGGGGAGAGCTCCTACAATGAGCAGTTCTTC. Translation gives CASSQFGTGESSYNEQFF.